This TCR beta chain was sequenced during a study of technical replicates of blood from a few donors. After removal of 2 bases from V and 9 bases from J, the junction contained 4 bases not matched to a gene. The germline V gene has CDR1 SGHRS and CDR2 YFSETQ. The CDR3 length is 13 residues. The data were produced by immunoSEQ multiplex PCR, yet TCRdb's version contains in-frame clones alone and is incomplete. The sample carries 70,000 to 80,000 clones, around 92% recorded once. The TCR comes from a human donor in good health. The chain uses TRBV5-1 and TRBJ2-1; 8 bases agree with TRBD2. The sample consisted of T cells isolated from PBMCs. CDR3 DNA: TGCGCCAGCAGCTTAGCGGGAGTGACTGAGCAGTTCTTC. Residues: CASSLAGVTEQFF.